This T cell receptor beta chain appears in the sequencing data of a study of cytomegalovirus exposure and HLA in healthy donors. Background on the study: From approximately 170 million T cells, an earlier analysis saw 90 million to 130 million unique TCR beta sequences.

Study-wide results and caveats: In a later analysis, HLA-associated TCR beta chains were more clonally expanded than equally common others. The Asian-associated ancestry cluster reportedly had fewer N-insertions than the approximately 700-donor mean in a later analysis. In a later analysis, TCR beta V- and J-gene trimming showed a link to a missense DCLRE1C variant.

Of note for this clone: Its antigen is undetermined.

Germline CDR1 and CDR2: MNHEY and SVGAGI. This CDR3 contains 14 residues. V dropped 0 bases and J dropped 6; count of bases not matched to a gene: 4. A multiplex PCR was run with 60 Vbeta primers and 13 Jbeta primers. Libraries were prepared by immunoSEQ multiplex PCR; TCRdb keeps only in-frame clonotypes and omits some of them. The table includes around 150,000 clones, around 74% detected once. The V and J genes are TRBV6-5 and TRBJ1-2; 7 bases are a match to TRBD1. The clonotype comes from a woman in her twenties or thirties in good health and CMV-seronegative. Input material: PBMCs. The CDR3 DNA follows: TGTGCCAGCAGTTACTCCGACAGGGTGAATGGCTACACCTTC. It is translated as CASSYSDRVNGYTF.